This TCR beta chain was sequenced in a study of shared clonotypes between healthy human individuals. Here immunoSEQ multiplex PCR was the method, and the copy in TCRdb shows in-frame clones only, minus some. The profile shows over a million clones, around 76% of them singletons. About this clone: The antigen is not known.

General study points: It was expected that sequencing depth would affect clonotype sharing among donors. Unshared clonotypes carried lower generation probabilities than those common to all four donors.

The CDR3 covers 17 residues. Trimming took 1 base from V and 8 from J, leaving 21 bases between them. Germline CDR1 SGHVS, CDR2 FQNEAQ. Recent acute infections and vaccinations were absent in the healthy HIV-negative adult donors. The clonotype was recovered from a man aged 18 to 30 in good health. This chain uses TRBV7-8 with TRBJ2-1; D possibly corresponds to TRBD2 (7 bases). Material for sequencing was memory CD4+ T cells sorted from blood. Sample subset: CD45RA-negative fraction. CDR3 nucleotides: TGTGCCAGCAGCTTAGGAGCCGCGGGGGCGTTTGGTTATGAGCAGTTCTTC. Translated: CASSLGAAGAFGYEQFF. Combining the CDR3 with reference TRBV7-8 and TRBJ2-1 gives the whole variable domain GAGVSQSPRYKVAKRGQDVALRCDPISGHVSLFWYQQALGQGPEFLTYFQNEAQLDKSGLPSDRFFAERPEGSVSTLKIQRTQQEDSAVYLCASSLGAAGAFGYEQFFGPGTRLTVL.